The next 30 T cell receptor beta chains were all read from a single sample in a study of cytomegalovirus exposure and HLA in healthy donors. Researchers ran the PCR with 60 Vbeta and 13 Jbeta primers. Some clones are missing from TCRdb's copy, which holds only in-frame ones; the method was immunoSEQ multiplex PCR. The table lists roughly 120,000 clones, roughly 78% of them singletons. Sequenced sample: PBMCs. The receptor source for this set is a woman aged 25-40 years in good health and CMV-seronegative.

This clone was detected once. This chain connects TRBV15 to TRBJ2-6; no definite D call. The CDR3 contains 16 residues. CDR1 and CDR2 (germline): LNHNV, YYDKDF (reference sequence). The V gene lost 1 base and the J gene lost 0 bases, with 7 bases spanning the gap. The CDR3 here is CATSRVQVSGANVLTF. The CDR3 DNA reads as TGTGCCACCAGCAGAGTCCAGGTCTCTGGGGCCAACGTCCTGACTTTC. Looking up the rest from reference TRBV15 and TRBJ2-6 gives the full variable domain: DAMVIQNPRYQVTQFGKPVTLSCSQTLNHNVMYWYQQKSSQAPKLLFHYYDKDFNNEADTPDNFQSRRPNTSFCFLDIRSPGLGDTAMYLCATSRVQVSGANVLTFGAGSRLTVL.

V gene TRBV7-2 combines with J gene TRBJ2-3, with 9 bases matching TRBD2. The CDR3 totals 15 residues. V shed 5 bases and J 2 bases; nucleotides not matched to a gene: 5. From germline, CDR1 is SGHTA and CDR2 FQGNSA. The CDR3, as DNA: TGTGCCAGCAGCCGCGGGGGGGCGGCCACAGATACGCAGTATTTT. Protein product: CASSRGGAATDTQYF.

The V and J genes are TRBV19 and TRBJ2-7, with D perhaps TRBD1 (5 bases). Deletions cut 2 bases from V and 7 bases from J, with 12 bases between. Germline V CDR1 and CDR2: LNHDA, SQIVND (reference sequence). CDR3 length: 13 amino acids. CDR3 sequence reads: CASSILGQHEQYF. CDR3 in DNA: TGTGCCAGTAGTATACTCGGACAACATGAGCAGTACTTC. The complete variable domain, with remaining parts taken from reference TRBV19 and TRBJ2-7, reads DGGITQSPKYLFRKEGQNVTLSCEQNLNHDAMYWYRQDPGQGLRLIYYSQIVNDFQKGDIAEGYSVSREKKESFPLTVTSAQKNPTAFYLCASSILGQHEQYFGPGTRLTVT.

V is TRBV14 and J is TRBJ2-7; no definite D call. V shed 0 bases and J shed 0 bases, with 9 bases lying between them. This CDR3 comprises 15 residues. Germline CDR1 and CDR2: SGHDN and FVKESK. For the CDR3, the DNA is TGTGCCAGCAGCCAAGATTCCTCTTACTCCTACGAGCAGTACTTC. Its translation: CASSQDSSYSYEQYF.

This chain uses TRBV9 with TRBJ1-6, with 7 bases identical to TRBD1. With 2 bases clipped from V and 9 bases from J, the junction kept 5 bases outside the gene matches. The CDR3 is made up of 14 amino acids. Germline CDR1 and CDR2: SGDLS and YYNGEE. Written as DNA, the CDR3 is TGTGCCAGCAGCGTGGCGACAGGGCTTTCACCCCTCCACTTT. Translating gives CASSVATGLSPLHF.

This clone has only a few counts. The CDR3 protein is CASSLEGLIYEQYF. The CDR3 region has the DNA TGTGCCAGCAGCTTGGAGGGACTTATCTACGAGCAGTACTTC. The chain couples TRBV5-4 to TRBJ2-7; perhaps TRBD2 as D (6 bases). Germline CDR1 SGHNT, CDR2 YYREEE (reference sequence). The CDR3 extends over 14 amino acids. V was pared by 0 bases and J by 3 bases, with 10 bases between.

This chain uses TRBV30 with TRBJ1-2; 7 bases map to TRBD1. This CDR3 comprises 13 residues. The germline V gene encodes CDR1 GTSNPN and CDR2 SVGIG (reference sequence). The ends lost 8 bases at V and 8 bases at J; junction bases unmatched: 14. The chain's CDR3 is CAGGRDRATGYTF. CDR3 DNA sequence: TGTGCCGGGGGACGCGACAGGGCTACCGGCTACACCTTC. Supplemented by reference TRBV30 and TRBJ1-2, the full variable domain reads SQTIHQWPATLVQPVGSPLSLECTVEGTSNPNLYWYRQAAGRGLQLLFYSVGIGQISSEVPQNLSASRPQDRQFILSSKKLLLSDSGFYLCAGGRDRATGYTFGSGTRLTVV.

This chain uses TRBV7-9 with TRBJ1-6, with no clear D. The germline V gene has CDR1 SEHNR and CDR2 FQNEAQ (reference sequence). The CDR3 length is 14 residues. Trimming pared 1 base from V and 8 bases from J, leaving 9 bases between. As DNA, the CDR3 is TGTGCCAGCAGCTTAGAACCTATAGATTCACCCCTCCACTTT. Its translation: CASSLEPIDSPLHF.

This clone was seen many times. The V gene is TRBV7-8, the J gene TRBJ2-7, with D possibly TRBD2 on 5 matching bases. V dropped 5 bases and J dropped 9 bases, with 29 bases sitting between them. The CDR3 is 17 residues long. CDR1 and CDR2 (germline): SGHVS, FQNEAQ. The CDR3 loop reads CASSPPLRDGGNTRQYF. CDR3 DNA: TGTGCCAGCAGCCCCCCCCTCCGTGACGGAGGAAATACGAGGCAGTACTTC. Full variable domain (missing parts from reference TRBV7-8 and TRBJ2-7): GAGVSQSPRYKVAKRGQDVALRCDPISGHVSLFWYQQALGQGPEFLTYFQNEAQLDKSGLPSDRFFAERPEGSVSTLKIQRTQQEDSAVYLCASSPPLRDGGNTRQYFGPGTRLTVT.

The V gene is TRBV18, the J gene TRBJ1-1, with D possibly TRBD1 on 6 matching bases. V shed 3 bases and J shed 6 bases, with 14 bases lying between them. The CDR3 loop spans 14 amino acids. Germline V gene lookup returns CDR1 KGHSH and CDR2 LQKENI. The CDR3 loop is CASSPSRGKPEAFF. The CDR3 DNA follows: TGTGCCAGCTCACCCTCAAGGGGGAAGCCTGAAGCTTTCTTT.

This sequence joins TRBV30 and TRBJ2-7; possible D gene TRBD1, 5 bases. The germline CDR1 and CDR2 sequences are GTSNPN and SVGIG (reference sequence). The CDR3 has 14 amino acids. V was pared by 3 bases and J by 3 bases, with 15 bases between. DNA for the CDR3: TGTGCCTGGAGCGCGGACACCCCCAACTACGAGCAGTACTTC. This sequence encodes CAWSADTPNYEQYF.

V usage is TRBV10-3 and J usage is TRBJ1-5; D possibly corresponds to TRBD1 (6 bases). The length of the CDR3 is 14 residues. Germline-derived CDR1 and CDR2 are ENHRY and SYGVKD. V lost 5 bases, J lost 2 bases, and 10 bases lay in between. The CDR3 spells CAISLDSRNQPQHF. DNA of the CDR3: TGTGCCATCAGTTTGGACAGTCGCAATCAGCCCCAGCATTTT.

This chain uses TRBV28 with TRBJ1-2; TRBD1 is a possible D gene (5 bases). The germline V and J ends were trimmed by 7 bases and 2 bases, with 17 bases remaining between them. The germline gives CDR1 MDHEN, CDR2 SYDVKM. The CDR3 spans 15 residues. CDR3 nucleotide sequence: TGTGCCAGCACCTCACCCCGGGCAGGGAACTATGGCTACACCTTC. It specifies CASTSPRAGNYGYTF.

The chain joins TRBV6-1 to TRBJ1-2; no clear D. The CDR3 totals 14 residues. Germline lookup yields CDR1 MNHNS and CDR2 SASEGT. V lost 4 bases, J lost 5 bases, and 14 bases lay in between. This CDR3 reads CASSVGEGAYGYTF. The CDR3 DNA reads TGTGCCAGCAGTGTGGGCGAGGGCGCATATGGCTACACCTTC.

For this clone: This sample includes further DNA sequences coding for the same CDR3. The chain combines TRBV18 with TRBJ1-1; D gene uncertain. Between the trimmed V and J ends, which lost 3 bases and 1 base, there was a span of 6 bases. Germline loops: CDR1 KGHSH, CDR2 LQKENI. This CDR3 has 13 amino acids. CDR3 region: CASSPSQNTEAFF. CDR3 sequence (DNA): TGTGCCAGCTCACCGAGTCAGAACACTGAAGCTTTCTTT.

CDR3 sequence reads: CASSLDSPYEQYF. In nucleotides, the CDR3 is TGTGCCAGCAGCTTGGACAGTCCCTACGAGCAGTACTTC. The chain employs TRBV7-6 and TRBJ2-7; a weak D match, TRBD1 (6 bases). The V and J ends lost 3 bases and 2 bases respectively, with 8 bases between them. Germline V gene lookup returns CDR1 SGHVS and CDR2 FNYEAQ. The CDR3 runs 13 residues. The full variable domain, its missing parts supplied by reference TRBV7-6 and TRBJ2-7, is GAGVSQSPRYKVTKRGQDVALRCDPISGHVSLYWYRQALGQGPEFLTYFNYEAQQDKSGLPNDRFSAERPEGSISTLTIQRTEQRDSAMYRCASSLDSPYEQYFGPGTRLTVT.

The rearrangement uses TRBV6-6 and TRBJ1-1; 8 bases agree with TRBD1. In germline, CDR1 is MNHNY, CDR2 SVGAGI (reference sequence). The CDR3 has 14 amino acids. V gave up 6 bases and J gave up 4 bases; unmatched junction bases: 7. The DNA for the CDR3 is TGTGCCAGCAGCGTGGACAGGGAGGGCACTGAAGCTTTCTTT. It translates to CASSVDREGTEAFF.

This chain connects TRBV5-4 to TRBJ1-2, with TRBD1 as a possible D gene (6 bases). In germline, CDR1 is SGHNT, CDR2 YYREEE (reference sequence). CDR3 length: 15 residues. With 0 bases removed from V and 4 bases from J, the gap between germline ends came to 13 bases. CDR3 DNA: TGTGCCAGCAGCTTGGCGGCGGGGGCCGCCTATGGCTACACCTTC. This translates into CASSLAAGAAYGYTF.

The chain uses TRBV6-1 and TRBJ1-1, with D possibly being TRBD1 (6 bases). The CDR3 is 12 amino acids. Trimming stripped 2 bases from V and 10 bases from J, with 11 bases between. Germline V CDR1 and CDR2: MNHNS, SASEGT. This chain's CDR3 is CASSETGNRAFF. The CDR3 nucleotides are TGTGCCAGCAGTGAAACAGGGAATCGAGCTTTCTTT.

The genes are TRBV5-1 and TRBJ1-2, with 8 bases aligning to TRBD1. The CDR3 is made up of 15 amino acids. The V gene's germline CDR1 is SGHRS and CDR2 YFSETQ. V lost 4 bases to trimming and J lost 0 bases; unmatched junction nucleotides: 5. CDR3 region: CASSVGQAANYGYTF. In DNA form, the CDR3 reads TGCGCCAGCAGCGTGGGACAGGCAGCTAACTATGGCTACACCTTC.

This chain links TRBV5-6 with TRBJ2-7; the match to TRBD1 covers 8 bases. The germline gives CDR1 SGHDT, CDR2 YYEEEE. V lost 4 bases, J lost 4 bases, and 7 bases stayed unmatched. There are 14 residues in the CDR3. The CDR3 DNA reads as TGTGCCAGCAGCGCAGACAGGGGATTTTACGAGCAGTACTTC. Protein product: CASSADRGFYEQYF.

The V gene is TRBV5-1, the J gene TRBJ1-2; 7 bases are a match to TRBD1. The CDR3 runs to 15 residues. With V trimmed by 4 bases and J by 7 bases, 13 bases remained unmatched. Germline lookup yields CDR1 SGHRS and CDR2 YFSETQ. In nucleotides, the CDR3 is TGCGCCAGCAGCCCCGGACAGGTGGGATCTATTGGCTACACCTTC. Translating it yields CASSPGQVGSIGYTF.

The rearrangement uses TRBV5-1 and TRBJ2-3, with D maybe TRBD2 (5 bases). The CDR3 has 15 residues. Germline values: CDR1 SGHRS, CDR2 YFSETQ. Trimming removed 1 base at V and 0 bases at J, with 9 bases between. In DNA, the CDR3 is TGCGCCAGCAGCTTGCGCGGGCTAAGCACAGATACGCAGTATTTT. Residues: CASSLRGLSTDTQYF.

The chain carries TRBV4-3 and TRBJ2-4, with 10 positions matching TRBD2. This CDR3 comprises 19 residues. The germline V gene encodes CDR1 LGHNA and CDR2 YSLEER. V was clipped by 0 bases and J by 1 base; unmatched bases: 9. The CDR3 reads CASSQEFRLAGAAKNIQYF. The CDR3 region has the DNA TGCGCCAGCAGCCAAGAGTTTCGGCTAGCGGGAGCTGCCAAAAACATTCAGTACTTC.

The chain joins TRBV29-1 to TRBJ2-3; 7 bases fit TRBD2. J gave up 2 bases and V 6 bases, and 8 bases lay outside the gene matches. The germline V gene has CDR1 SQVTM and CDR2 ANQGSEA. This CDR3 has 14 amino acids. CDR3 DNA sequence: TGCAGCGTCACCGGGCTAGCGGTCACAGATACGCAGTATTTT. It specifies CSVTGLAVTDTQYF.

The rearrangement joins TRBV4-3 to TRBJ1-3; unclear D gene. Trimming left V 0 bases short and J 0 bases short, with 9 bases between. The CDR3 consists of 16 residues. CDR1 LGHNA and CDR2 YSLEER come from the germline V gene. CDR3 region: CASSQDARNSGNTIYF. CDR3 DNA sequence: TGCGCCAGCAGCCAAGATGCGCGTAACTCTGGAAACACCATATATTTT.

The chain is built from TRBV28 and TRBJ1-1; D is perhaps TRBD1 (5 bases). Trimming removed 3 bases at V and 1 base at J, with 12 bases between. This CDR3 region has 15 residues. Germline CDR1 is MDHEN and CDR2 is SYDVKM. The CDR3 DNA reads TGTGCCAGCAGTTTTCTGGACAATCGGAACACTGAAGCTTTCTTT. Translated: CASSFLDNRNTEAFF.

This sequence joins TRBV30 and TRBJ1-2; maybe TRBD1 (5 bases). Looked up from germline, CDR1 is GTSNPN and CDR2 is SVGIG (reference sequence). V was pared by 1 base and J by 4 bases, with 16 bases between. This CDR3 comprises 15 residues. For the CDR3, the DNA is TGTGCCTGGAGTGAACTACTCCGCCAGGGCTATGGCTACACCTTC. Protein sequence: CAWSELLRQGYGYTF.

The chain has TRBV7-9 and TRBJ1-1, with TRBD1 matching 9 bases. CDR3 length: 14 amino acids. Trimming cost V 5 bases and J 2 bases; bases outside gene matches: 3. The germline V gene encodes CDR1 SEHNR and CDR2 FQNEAQ (reference sequence). In DNA form, the CDR3 reads TGTGCCAGCAGCAAGGACAGGGGCAACACTGAAGCTTTCTTT. The encoded protein is CASSKDRGNTEAFF.

The chain is built from TRBV14 and TRBJ2-1; TRBD1 aligns across 8 bases. V dropped 4 bases and J dropped 7; count of bases not matched to a gene: 15. Germline loops: CDR1 SGHDN, CDR2 FVKESK. This CDR3 spans 17 amino acids. The CDR3 DNA reads TGTGCCAGCAGCCTGCTAGGGACAGGAAGATTCCAGAATGAGCAGTTCTTC. Translated, it gives CASSLLGTGRFQNEQFF.